This TCR beta chain was sequenced during a study of OX40 agonist ivuxolimab in advanced cancers. General study points: In general, CD8+ T cells held more expanded clones than CD4+ did, on average.

Method: immunoSEQ multiplex PCR; TCRdb's copy keeps in-frame clones and lacks some. The sample has around 100,000 clones, approximately 91% seen once; the top ten hold around 0.15%. The CDR3 contains 19 residues. J was trimmed by 3 bases and V by 3 bases; bases with no gene match: 12. CDR1 is LNHNV and CDR2 is YYDKDF in the germline V gene (reference sequence). About this clone itself: Its antigen is not known.

The chain couples TRBV15 to TRBJ2-2, with 11 bases lining up with TRBD2. Sequences were derived from CD4+ or CD8+ T cells sorted from blood, sampled in a trial of the OX40 agonist ivuxolimab. This TCR derives from an adult with an advanced solid tumor such as melanoma, head and neck, liver or kidney cancer. CDR3 amino acids: CATSRFSGRADLYTGELFF. As DNA, the CDR3 is TGTGCCACCAGCAGGTTTAGCGGGAGGGCCGATTTGTACACCGGGGAGCTGTTTTTT.